This T cell receptor (beta chain) is drawn from a study of cytomegalovirus exposure and HLA in healthy donors. Findings and limits, study-wide: According to the study, approximately 150 TCR beta chains were cytomegalovirus-associated. For cytomegalovirus status, the classifier reportedly gave diagnoses with high specificity and sensitivity. In a later analysis, TCR association rates varied by HLA locus: DRB1 most, HLA-C fewest.

V lost 5 bases to trimming and J lost 2 bases, with 18 bases between them. CDR1 SGHTA and CDR2 FQGNSA come from the germline V gene. CDR3 size: 17 residues. Concerning this clone: Its target is not known.

Vbeta (60) and Jbeta (13) primers were used in the PCR. Sequencing was performed with immunoSEQ multiplex PCR; in TCRdb, only in-frame clones are kept and a portion is missing. The table lists about 210,000 clones, approximately 83% of them singletons, with around 9.6% in the top ten. The sequencing sample was made of PBMCs. This clonotype was sampled from a woman between 50 and 59 years old in good health and CMV-seropositive. The gene calls are TRBV7-2 and TRBJ2-2, with TRBD2 as a possible D gene (6 bases). CDR3 sequence reads: CASSPALGAGNTGELFF. CDR3 DNA sequence: TGTGCCAGCAGCCCTGCACTTGGAGCGGGTAACACCGGGGAGCTGTTTTTT.